The 23 T cell receptor beta chains below come from one sample, sequenced in a study of T cell responses to AZD1222 COVID-19 vaccine. The table came from immunoSEQ multiplex PCR; TCRdb's copy has only in-frame clones and leaves some out. The sample has some 140,000 clones, roughly 93% seen once. The source was peripheral blood, collected on day 0 of AZD1222 vaccination. The receptors come from an adult in good health.

This clone was seen once. This chain links TRBV6-5 with TRBJ1-2; 7 nucleotides match TRBD1. The trim removed 0 bases at V and 4 bases at J, leaving 5 bases unmatched. The CDR3 loop spans 15 amino acids. Germline CDR1 and CDR2: MNHEY and SVGAGI. The DNA for the CDR3 is TGTGCCAGCAGTTACTCCGCTCAGGGGGGCTATGGCTACACCTTC. This translates into CASSYSAQGGYGYTF.

The rearrangement links TRBV11-2 to TRBJ1-2; D is ambiguous. CDR1 SGHAT and CDR2 FQNNGV come from the germline V gene. The CDR3 extends over 12 amino acids. The germline V and J ends were trimmed by 1 base and 6 bases, with 6 bases remaining between them. Here the CDR3 reads CASSLGRDGYTF. CDR3 bases: TGTGCCAGCAGCTTAGGGCGGGATGGCTACACCTTC.

CDR3 sequence: CASSLTGTGEETQYF. CDR3 nucleotides: TGCGCCAGCAGCTTGACCGGGACAGGGGAAGAGACCCAGTACTTC. The chain links TRBV5-1 to TRBJ2-5; TRBD1 matches 10 bases. This CDR3 is built from 15 residues. V was clipped by 1 base and J by 3 bases; unmatched bases: 3. CDR1 and CDR2 from the germline V gene are SGHRS and YFSETQ.

This sequence joins TRBV6-5 and TRBJ1-3; tentatively, D is TRBD1 (5 bases). This CDR3 region has 14 residues. From germline, CDR1 is MNHEY and CDR2 SVGAGI. V was shortened by 2 bases and J by 1 base, with 6 bases between the two germline ends. CDR3 protein: CASSYGGSGNTIYF. The CDR3 DNA is TGTGCCAGCAGTTACGGGGGTTCTGGAAACACCATATATTTT.

The V gene is TRBV19, the J gene TRBJ2-3; 10 nucleotides align to TRBD2. The CDR3 runs 15 residues. Losses at the gene ends were 4 bases for V and 4 bases for J; bases not matched to a gene: 5. The germline CDR1 and CDR2 sequences are LNHDA and SQIVND (reference sequence). This CDR3 is CASSRRLAGADTQYF. The DNA for the CDR3 is TGTGCCAGTAGTAGGAGGCTAGCGGGGGCAGATACGCAGTATTTT.

V gene TRBV18 combines with J gene TRBJ2-1, with D tentatively TRBD1 (6 bases). Per germline, CDR1 KGHSH and CDR2 LQKENI. This CDR3 has 13 amino acids. V was shortened by 5 bases and J by 5 bases, with 10 bases between the two germline ends. The CDR3 loop is CASSVHRDNEQFF. CDR3 coding DNA: TGTGCCAGCTCAGTTCACAGGGACAATGAGCAGTTCTTC. The whole variable domain, filled in from reference TRBV18 and TRBJ2-1, reads NAGVMQNPRHLVRRRGQEARLRCSPMKGHSHVYWYRQLPEEGLKFMVYLQKENIIDESGMPKERFSAEFPKEGPSILRIQQVVRGDSAAYFCASSVHRDNEQFFGPGTRLTVL.

This chain connects TRBV23-1 to TRBJ1-4; D gene uncertain. TRBV23-1 qualifies as an ORF whose function is uncertain. V lost 3 bases, J lost 3 bases, and 11 bases lay in between. CDR3 length equals 15 residues. The CDR3 region is CASSHAPGSNEKLFF. CDR3 DNA sequence: TGCGCCAGCAGTCACGCCCCCGGTTCTAATGAAAAACTGTTTTTT.

J is TRBJ2-2 and V is TRBV5-4, with a possible D match to TRBD2 (5 bases). The CDR3 is made up of 16 amino acids. The V gene's germline CDR1 is SGHNT and CDR2 YYREEE (reference sequence). The V end was cut by 0 bases, the J end by 1 base, with 10 bases between. The CDR3 nucleotides are TGTGCCAGCAGCTTGGAGCGGACCCTGAACACCGGGGAGCTGTTTTTT. This translates into CASSLERTLNTGELFF.

This sequence joins TRBV7-6 and TRBJ1-1; TRBD1 agrees at 9 bases. The V and J ends lost 1 base and 1 base, in that order; junction bases with no gene match: 13. CDR3 length: 19 residues. Germline loops: CDR1 SGHVS, CDR2 FNYEAQ. CDR3 residues: CASSLGLGTGLYGNTEAFF. The CDR3 coding sequence is TGTGCCAGCAGCTTAGGTTTGGGGACAGGGTTGTATGGGAACACTGAAGCTTTCTTT.

The V call is TRBV2, the J call TRBJ1-1; a weak D match, TRBD1 (5 bases). Germline values: CDR1 SNHLY, CDR2 FYNNEI. The CDR3 covers 13 residues. Trimming removed 7 bases at V and 1 base at J, with 10 bases between. As DNA, the CDR3 is TGTGCCAGCACTGGGGCTGGGAACACTGAAGCTTTCTTT. Amino acids: CASTGAGNTEAFF. The variable domain in full, completed from reference TRBV2 and TRBJ1-1, reads EPEVTQTPSHQVTQMGQEVILRCVPISNHLYFYWYRQILGQKVEFLVSFYNNEISEKSEIFDDQFSVERPDGSNFTLKIRSTKLEDSAMYFCASTGAGNTEAFFGQGTRLTVV.

The V and J genes are TRBV10-2 and TRBJ1-1; TRBD1 agrees at 8 bases. The junction had 5 bases not matched to a gene; V was cut back by 7 bases and J by 1 base. The germline CDR1 and CDR2 sequences are WSHSY and SAAADI. The CDR3 extends over 14 amino acids. This chain's CDR3 is CASTPGTGNTEAFF. The CDR3 coding sequence is TGCGCCAGCACCCCCGGGACAGGGAACACTGAAGCTTTCTTT.

The genes are TRBV7-3 and TRBJ1-2; D ambiguous. Germline V CDR1 and CDR2: SGHTA, FQGTGA. The CDR3 runs 15 residues. V lost 1 base and J lost 1, with 10 bases in between. This chain's CDR3 is CASSLMQAYNYGYTF. CDR3 in DNA: TGTGCCAGCAGCTTAATGCAGGCGTATAACTATGGCTACACCTTC.

The chain joins TRBV5-1 to TRBJ2-7; D unclear. V lost 0 bases to trimming and J lost 3 bases, with 10 bases between them. The CDR3 runs 14 residues. Germline V gene lookup returns CDR1 SGHRS and CDR2 YFSETQ. CDR3 amino acids: CASSLDPSIYEQYF. The CDR3 coding sequence is TGCGCCAGCAGCTTGGATCCTTCGATCTACGAGCAGTACTTC.

This chain joins TRBV7-9 and TRBJ2-7; D is ambiguous. V was shortened by 4 bases and J by 2 bases, with 6 bases between the two germline ends. Germline CDR1 is SEHNR and CDR2 is FQNEAQ (reference sequence). This CDR3 contains 12 residues. The CDR3 DNA is TGTGCCAGCAGCTCCCACACCTACGAGCAGTACTTC. Its translation: CASSSHTYEQYF.

This clone was detected only once. V is TRBV27 and J is TRBJ2-5; TRBD2 is a possible D gene (7 bases). Trimming cost V 6 bases and J 5 bases, with 13 bases left between them. CDR3 length equals 13 residues. Germline CDR1 and CDR2: MNHEY and SMNVEV (reference sequence). The CDR3 region has the DNA TGTGCCAGCAGGGCACAGGGAGGGGAGACCCAGTACTTC. This encodes CASRAQGGETQYF.

This sequence joins TRBV19 and TRBJ1-5, with D perhaps TRBD1 (5 bases). The germline CDR1 and CDR2 sequences are LNHDA and SQIVND (reference sequence). The CDR3 covers 14 residues. Trimming shortened V by 5 bases and J by 3 bases, and 11 bases separated the two germline ends. The CDR3 DNA is TGTGCCAGTAGTTTCGACAGTAACAATCAGCCCCAGCATTTT. It codes for CASSFDSNNQPQHF.

This rearrangement joins TRBV29-1 to TRBJ1-1; tentatively, D is TRBD1 (5 bases). This CDR3 is built from 14 residues. The V end was cut by 5 bases, the J end by 0 bases, with 13 bases between. The germline V gene encodes CDR1 SQVTM and CDR2 ANQGSEA. The CDR3 nucleotides are TGCAGCGTTCATCAGGGCCCATTGAACACTGAAGCTTTCTTT. It is translated as CSVHQGPLNTEAFF.

V gene TRBV7-9 combines with J gene TRBJ1-2; no firm D call. The germline V gene has CDR1 SEHNR and CDR2 FQNEAQ (reference sequence). The CDR3 totals 15 residues. V lost 6 bases, J lost 4 bases, and 18 bases lay in between. CDR3 protein: CASREASPGSYGYTF. Written as DNA, the CDR3 is TGTGCCAGCAGGGAGGCCTCCCCGGGGAGCTATGGCTACACCTTC.

This clone appeared once. V usage is TRBV6-5 and J usage is TRBJ2-3; maybe TRBD2 (6 bases). Germline V gene sequence: CDR1 MNHEY, CDR2 SVGAGI. V shed 10 bases and J shed 0 bases, with 17 bases lying between them. The CDR3 sequence is 15 residues long. CDR3: CANRRLVTSTDTQYF. Written as DNA, the CDR3 is TGTGCCAACCGTCGACTAGTGACTAGCACAGATACGCAGTATTTT.

J is TRBJ1-5 and V is TRBV30; D might be TRBD1 (6 bases). Germline CDR1 and CDR2: GTSNPN and SVGIG (reference sequence). V was clipped by 2 bases and J by 4 bases, with 9 bases between them. The CDR3 loop spans 13 amino acids. The DNA for the CDR3 is TGTGCCTGGAGTCCTCAGGGGAATCAGCCCCAGCATTTT. It specifies CAWSPQGNQPQHF.

This clone appeared once. This sequence joins TRBV2 and TRBJ2-7; D is perhaps TRBD1 (7 bases). Trimming pared 5 bases from V and 0 bases from J, leaving 14 bases between. The CDR3 has 15 amino acids. Germline lookup yields CDR1 SNHLY and CDR2 FYNNEI. This CDR3 is CASSQTGRSSYEQYF. CDR3 nucleotide sequence: TGTGCCAGCAGTCAGACAGGGAGGAGCTCCTACGAGCAGTACTTC.

The chain joins TRBV5-6 to TRBJ1-1, with D maybe TRBD1 (5 bases). CDR3 length: 17 residues. V was cut by 2 bases and J by 0 bases, with 17 bases left in between. From germline, CDR1 is SGHDT and CDR2 YYEEEE. DNA for the CDR3: TGTGCCAGCAGCTTAGGCAGGGTAGTTTGGCTGAACACTGAAGCTTTCTTT. Protein: CASSLGRVVWLNTEAFF.

The chain links TRBV4-1 to TRBJ1-5; D unclear. Germline V gene data show CDR1 as MGHRA and CDR2 as YSYEKL. The V and J ends lost 1 base and 3 bases respectively, with 7 bases between them. The CDR3 extends over 14 amino acids. CDR3 bases: TGCGCCAGCAGCCAAGCGGCAGTCAATCAGCCCCAGCATTTT. Translating gives CASSQAAVNQPQHF.